This passage covers 12 T cell receptor beta chains from one sample sequenced in a study of blood T cell repertoires in COVID-19 (dated by TCRdb to the early 2020s). The library relied on the immunoSEQ multiplex PCR assay. TCRdb's version of the immuneACCESS table is confined to in-frame rearrangements and falls short of the full clone set. An unresolved V gene accounts for under half of the shortfall where checked; the remainder is of unknown origin. A total of approximately 280,000 clones appear in this sample, around nine tenths of them only once. In total, the top ten clones hold 1.9% of the sample. Sequenced sample: PBMCs or T cells enriched from blood (not recorded which). These receptor sequences come from a woman between 55 and 75 years old who had recovered from COVID-19.

This clone was recorded once. The genes are TRBV11-2 and TRBJ2-3; perhaps TRBD2 as D (5 bases). Germline V CDR1 and CDR2: SGHAT, FQNNGV. Deletions cut 5 bases from V and 5 bases from J, with 14 bases between. The CDR3 has 14 residues. Here the CDR3 DNA reads TGTGCCAGCAGCGTGGCGCCCGGGGAAGATACGCAGTATTTT. The encoded protein is CASSVAPGEDTQYF.

This clone came up once. The chain links TRBV2 to TRBJ2-7; tentative D call: TRBD2 (6 bases). V was shortened by 8 bases and J by 1 base, with 24 bases between the two germline ends. The CDR3 contains 17 residues. Germline V gives CDR1 SNHLY, CDR2 FYNNEI. This CDR3 reads CASEIAPASALSYEQYF. For the CDR3, the DNA is TGTGCCAGCGAAATCGCCCCCGCTAGCGCGTTATCCTACGAGCAGTACTTC.

This CDR3 reads CASSLQLANEQYF. Here the CDR3 DNA reads TGTGCCAGCAGTTTACAACTAGCCAACGAGCAGTACTTC. The chain couples TRBV12-3 or TRBV12-4 to TRBJ2-7; possibly TRBD2 for D (6 bases). V was shortened by 2 bases and J by 5 bases, with 10 bases between the two germline ends. The CDR3 consists of 13 residues.

The chain has TRBV9 and TRBJ1-3; 10 positions match TRBD1. The CDR3 spans 15 residues. J gave up 6 bases and V 4 bases, and 7 bases lay outside the gene matches. The germline V gene has CDR1 SGDLS and CDR2 YYNGEE. The CDR3 DNA sequence: TGTGCCAGCAGCCTCCGGGACAGGGGTGTAAACACCATATATTTT. Translated: CASSLRDRGVNTIYF.

V and J are TRBV5-1 and TRBJ2-5; a possible D gene is TRBD2 (5 bases). Germline CDR1 SGHRS, CDR2 YFSETQ. The CDR3 is 15 amino acids. V was shortened by 0 bases and J by 3 bases, with 12 bases between the two germline ends. DNA for the CDR3: TGCGCCAGCAGCTTGGTCGGGATGGATAAAGAGACCCAGTACTTC. Its translation: CASSLVGMDKETQYF.

The V call is TRBV28, the J call TRBJ1-2; 9 bases are shared with TRBD1. CDR3 length: 15 amino acids. CDR1 is MDHEN and CDR2 is SYDVKM in the germline V gene. Trimming took 6 bases from V and 4 from J; bases not matched to a gene: 9. In DNA, the CDR3 is TGTGCCAGCAGACGCACAGGGGGCGCGGGCTATGGCTACACCTTC. Its protein is CASRRTGGAGYGYTF.

This chain connects TRBV30 to TRBJ1-1, with D perhaps TRBD1 (5 bases). CDR3 length: 14 residues. Germline V gives CDR1 GTSNPN, CDR2 SVGIG (reference sequence). The germline V and J ends were trimmed by 0 bases and 5 bases, with 13 bases remaining between them. CDR3 amino acids: CAWSVVQGGTEAFF. CDR3 coding DNA: TGTGCCTGGAGTGTAGTGCAGGGAGGGACTGAAGCTTTCTTT.

V is TRBV6-2 or TRBV6-3 and J is TRBJ2-7; TRBD1 aligns across 9 bases. V gave up 4 bases and J gave up 5 bases; unmatched junction bases: 9. Germline CDR1 and CDR2: MNHEY and SVGEGT. The CDR3 sequence is 15 residues long. Here the CDR3 reads CASSFSGQGDHEQYF. The CDR3 DNA reads as TGTGCCAGCAGTTTCTCGGGACAGGGTGACCACGAGCAGTACTTC.

The chain employs TRBV12-3 or TRBV12-4 and TRBJ2-5; 10 positions match TRBD1. The V and J ends lost 8 bases and 5 bases, in that order; junction bases with no gene match: 5. The CDR3 is 13 amino acids. The CDR3, as DNA: TGTGCCAGCGGGGACAGGGGCGCGGAGACCCAGTACTTC. Its protein is CASGDRGAETQYF.

This chain uses TRBV6-1 with TRBJ2-7; 7 nucleotides match TRBD1. This CDR3 has 14 amino acids. Trimming removed 2 bases from V and 3 bases from J; junction bases left unmatched: 4. Germline lookup yields CDR1 MNHNS and CDR2 SASEGT. The CDR3 region is CASSEHRGRYEQYF. Written as DNA, the CDR3 is TGTGCCAGCAGTGAACACAGGGGTCGCTACGAGCAGTACTTC.

The count of this clone is one. This sequence joins TRBV2 and TRBJ1-6, with D maybe TRBD1 (5 bases). V dropped 11 bases and J dropped 4 bases, with 15 bases sitting between them. This CDR3 spans 14 amino acids. Germline V CDR1 and CDR2: SNHLY, FYNNEI. CDR3 region: CAVLGGGYNSPLHF. CDR3 DNA sequence: TGTGCCGTACTTGGGGGAGGGTATAATTCACCCCTCCACTTT.

This chain joins TRBV28 and TRBJ1-5; D possibly corresponds to TRBD1 (6 bases). The length of the CDR3 is 14 residues. Per the germline V gene, CDR1 is MDHEN and CDR2 is SYDVKM. V was cut by 6 bases and J by 4 bases, with 13 bases left in between. In DNA form, the CDR3 reads TGTGCCAGCAGAAAATACAGGGAAAATCAGCCCCAGCATTTT. It translates to CASRKYRENQPQHF.